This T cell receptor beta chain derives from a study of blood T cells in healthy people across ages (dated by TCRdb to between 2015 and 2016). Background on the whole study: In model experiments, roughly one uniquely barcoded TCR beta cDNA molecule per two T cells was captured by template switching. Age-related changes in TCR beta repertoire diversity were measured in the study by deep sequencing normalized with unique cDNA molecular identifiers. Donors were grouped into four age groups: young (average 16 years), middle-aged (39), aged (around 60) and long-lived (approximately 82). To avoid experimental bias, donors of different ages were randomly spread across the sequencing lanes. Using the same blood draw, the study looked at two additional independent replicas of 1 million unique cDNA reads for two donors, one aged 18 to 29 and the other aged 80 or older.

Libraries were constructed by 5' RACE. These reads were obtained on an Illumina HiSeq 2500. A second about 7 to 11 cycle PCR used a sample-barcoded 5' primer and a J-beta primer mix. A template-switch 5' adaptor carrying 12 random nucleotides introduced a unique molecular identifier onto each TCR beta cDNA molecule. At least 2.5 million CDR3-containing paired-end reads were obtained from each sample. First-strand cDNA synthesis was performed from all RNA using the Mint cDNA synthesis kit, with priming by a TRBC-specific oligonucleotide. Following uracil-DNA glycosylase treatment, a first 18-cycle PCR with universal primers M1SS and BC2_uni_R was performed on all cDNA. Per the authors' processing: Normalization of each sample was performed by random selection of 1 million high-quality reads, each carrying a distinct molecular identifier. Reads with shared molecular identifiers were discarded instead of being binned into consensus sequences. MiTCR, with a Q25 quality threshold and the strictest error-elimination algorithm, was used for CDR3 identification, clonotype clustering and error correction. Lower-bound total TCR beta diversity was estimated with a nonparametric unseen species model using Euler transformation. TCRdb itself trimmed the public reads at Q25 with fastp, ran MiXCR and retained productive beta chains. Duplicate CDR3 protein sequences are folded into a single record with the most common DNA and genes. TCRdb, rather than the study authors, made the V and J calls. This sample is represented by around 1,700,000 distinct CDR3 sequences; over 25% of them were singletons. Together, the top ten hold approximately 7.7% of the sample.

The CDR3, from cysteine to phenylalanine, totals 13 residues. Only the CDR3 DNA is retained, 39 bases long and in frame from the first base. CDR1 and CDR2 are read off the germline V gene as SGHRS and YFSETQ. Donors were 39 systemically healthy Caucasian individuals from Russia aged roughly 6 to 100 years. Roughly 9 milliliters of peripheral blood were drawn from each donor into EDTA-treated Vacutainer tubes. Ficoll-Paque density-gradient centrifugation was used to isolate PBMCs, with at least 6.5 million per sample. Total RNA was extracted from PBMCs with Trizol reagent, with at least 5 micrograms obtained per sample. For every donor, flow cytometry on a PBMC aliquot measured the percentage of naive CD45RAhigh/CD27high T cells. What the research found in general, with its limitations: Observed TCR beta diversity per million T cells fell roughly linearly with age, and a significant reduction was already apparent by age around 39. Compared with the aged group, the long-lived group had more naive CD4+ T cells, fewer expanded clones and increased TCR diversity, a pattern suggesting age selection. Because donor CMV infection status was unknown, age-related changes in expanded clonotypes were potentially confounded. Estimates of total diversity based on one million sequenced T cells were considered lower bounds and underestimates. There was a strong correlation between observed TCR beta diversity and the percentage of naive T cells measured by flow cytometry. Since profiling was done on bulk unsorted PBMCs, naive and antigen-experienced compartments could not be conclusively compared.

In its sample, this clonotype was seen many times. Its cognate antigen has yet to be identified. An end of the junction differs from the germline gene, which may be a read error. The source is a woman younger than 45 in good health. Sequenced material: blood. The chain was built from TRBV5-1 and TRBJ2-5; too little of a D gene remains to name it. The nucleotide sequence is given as TGTGCCAGCAGCTTGTCCGGAGAAGAGACCCAGTACTTC. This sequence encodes CASSLSGEETQYF.